This TCR beta chain was recorded in a study of blood T cell repertoires in COVID-19. The wider study: The United States, Italy and Spain provided the acute and convalescent COVID-19 samples. T cells, B-cell-depleted T cells, or PBMCs provided the cDNA or gDNA that served as material.

Original processing methods: Nucleated cell counts were estimated from reference gene primer amplification. Produced via immunoSEQ multiplex PCR; TCRdb's table is partial and in-frame only. The D gene and trimming were derived from the DNA, and the V and J assignments and clone size from that table. This table holds about 150,000 clones, about 80% found once. The sample was peripheral blood. The source of this sequence is a human donor in a cohort sampled during active COVID-19.

CDR3 amino acids: CASSVEEGAPREQFF. CDR3 DNA: TGTGCCAGCAGCGTAGAGGAGGGAGCGCCCAGAGAGCAGTTCTTC. V usage is TRBV9 and J usage is TRBJ2-1, with D maybe TRBD2 (6 bases). The CDR3 has 15 amino acids. Germline-derived CDR1 and CDR2 are SGDLS and YYNGEE. V was cut by 0 bases and J by 10 bases, with 17 bases left in between.